This T cell receptor (beta chain) derives from a study of response to subunit inactivated influenza vaccine. Overall study findings and caveats: Researchers suggested that each seasonal influenza vaccination recruits few new T cells.

Regarding this clonotype: Its target is unknown.

MiXCR, applied by TCRdb to the RT-PCR reads, yields one record per CDR3 protein. The data contain 550,000 to 800,000 distinct CDR3 sequences, approximately 14% of them seen just once; the ten biggest clones take up under 14%. The V and J ends lost 2 bases and 3 bases respectively, with 17 bases between them. The length of the CDR3 is 16 residues. CDR1 is MGHRA, CDR2 YSYEKL, per germline. The sample in question was PBMCs from blood, obtained 11 to 12 days after vaccination. The J gene is TRBJ2-7, the V gene TRBV4-1, with D possibly matching TRBD2 (5 bases). The clonotype originates from a man in his fifties or sixties who received an inactivated influenza vaccine. CDR3 sequence reads: CASSQNGNSNIYEQYF. DNA of the CDR3: TGCGCCAGCAGCCAAAACGGGAACAGTAATATCTACGAGCAGTACTTC.